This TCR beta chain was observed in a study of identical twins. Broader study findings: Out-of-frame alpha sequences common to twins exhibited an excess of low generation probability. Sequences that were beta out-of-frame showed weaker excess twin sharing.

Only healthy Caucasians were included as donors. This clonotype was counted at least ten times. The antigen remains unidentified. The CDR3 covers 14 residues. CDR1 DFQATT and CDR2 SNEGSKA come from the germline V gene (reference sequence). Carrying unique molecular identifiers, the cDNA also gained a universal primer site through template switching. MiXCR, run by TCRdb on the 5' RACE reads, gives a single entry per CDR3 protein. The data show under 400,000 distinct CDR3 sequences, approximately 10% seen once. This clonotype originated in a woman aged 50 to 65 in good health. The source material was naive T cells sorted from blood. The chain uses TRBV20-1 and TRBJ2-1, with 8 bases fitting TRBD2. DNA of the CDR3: TGCAGGGCAAGTTCGGGCGGGAGGCAGAATGAGCAGTTCTTC. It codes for CRASSGGRQNEQFF.